Sequencing of this TCR beta chain was carried out in a study of cytomegalovirus exposure and HLA in healthy donors. For the study at large: In a previous analysis, approximately 110 million unique TCR beta sequences were found from 150 million to 200 million T cells.

The germline CDR1 and CDR2 sequences are DFQATT and SNEGSKA (reference sequence). V trimming: 6 bases; J trimming: 11 bases; junction bases outside the gene matches: 6. The CDR3 has 10 amino acids. Study conclusions and caveats: From TCR beta sequences, most subjects' HLA-A and HLA-B alleles were reportedly predicted accurately. A later analysis reportedly found that, within productive TCRs, an Asian-associated ancestry cluster had fewer N-insertions than the mean observed across the approximately 660 donors.

With respect to this clone: Antigen specificity is unknown.

PCR was performed using 60 Vbeta and 13 Jbeta primers. Some clones are missing from TCRdb's copy, which holds only in-frame ones; the method was immunoSEQ multiplex PCR. Of approximately 150,000 clones listed, approximately 79% are singletons. Nominal health characterized the donors when sampled, though unrecorded immune exposures were likely. The clonotype originates from a man aged 35-49 years in good health and CMV-seronegative. This chain uses TRBV20-1 with TRBJ2-7; 8 bases fit TRBD1. Sequences were obtained from PBMCs. The CDR3: CSAKGQVEYF. In DNA form, the CDR3 reads TGCAGTGCAAAGGGACAGGTGGAGTACTTC.